This TCR beta chain was sequenced in a study of technical replicates of blood from a few donors. Deletions cut 7 bases from V and 12 bases from J, with 15 bases between. The CDR3 runs 11 residues. Germline V CDR1 and CDR2: SNHLY, FYNNEI. Assay: immunoSEQ multiplex PCR; the TCRdb copy retains only in-frame clones and omits some. The repertoire holds some 79,000 clones, with 94% as singletons. This sequence joins TRBV2 and TRBJ1-1, with a possible D match to TRBD1 (6 bases). The specimen sequenced was T cells isolated from PBMCs. The origin of this receptor is a human donor in good health. CDR3 in DNA: TGTGCCAGCAAGTTAACAGGGAGTACTTTCTTT. Protein product: CASKLTGSTFF.